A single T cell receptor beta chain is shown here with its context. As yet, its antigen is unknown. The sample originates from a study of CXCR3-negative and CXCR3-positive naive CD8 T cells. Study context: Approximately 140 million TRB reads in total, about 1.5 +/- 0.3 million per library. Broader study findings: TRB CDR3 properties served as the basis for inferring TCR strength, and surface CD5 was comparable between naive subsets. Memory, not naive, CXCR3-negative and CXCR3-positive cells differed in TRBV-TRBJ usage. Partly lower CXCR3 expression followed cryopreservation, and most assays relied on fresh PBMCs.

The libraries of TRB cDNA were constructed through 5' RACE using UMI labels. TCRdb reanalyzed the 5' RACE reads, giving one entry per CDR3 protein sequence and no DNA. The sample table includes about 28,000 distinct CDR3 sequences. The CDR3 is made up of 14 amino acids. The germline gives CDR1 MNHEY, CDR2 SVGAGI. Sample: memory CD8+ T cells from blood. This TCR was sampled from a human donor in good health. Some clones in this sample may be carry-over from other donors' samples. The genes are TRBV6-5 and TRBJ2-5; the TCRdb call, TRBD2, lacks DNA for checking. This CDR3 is CASSTSGSQETQYF.